Each of the 27 T cell receptor beta chains below was sequenced from the same sample in a study of regulatory T cells in long-lasting Graves disease. The TCR beta library used iRepertoire HTBI primers with Arm-PCR amplification of CDR3. TCRdb reanalysed the multiplex PCR reads using MiXCR and keeps one entry per CDR3 protein. The sample holds 400,000 to 550,000 distinct CDR3 sequences, 16% seen once. Time point: newly diagnosed GD, antithyroid drugs for less than 3 months. Isolated PBMC RNA provided the starting material for the TCR library. In addition, the sample was reused for a study of T cells in Graves' hyperthyroidism and ophthalmopathy.

The sequencing used peripheral blood mononuclear cells (PBMCs), collected at new diagnosis, from a patient treated with antithyroid drugs. The receptors shown here come from a young woman with Graves disease.

This clonotype was observed at least ten times. J is TRBJ2-3 and V is TRBV20-1; D is undetermined. The CDR3 loop spans 11 amino acids. The germline V and J ends were trimmed by 3 bases and 4 bases, with 5 bases remaining between them. Per germline, CDR1 DFQATT and CDR2 SNEGSKA (reference sequence). The CDR3 protein is CSARAADTQYF. The DNA for the CDR3 is TGCAGTGCTAGGGCTGCAGATACGCAGTATTTT.

This clonotype appeared a few times. V and J are TRBV5-4 and TRBJ1-3, with 9 bases matching TRBD1. Germline-derived CDR1 and CDR2 are SGHNT and YYREEE (reference sequence). This CDR3 contains 17 residues. Trimming at V came to 3 bases and at J to 2 bases, leaving 9 bases not matched to a gene. The CDR3 region is CASSSLKDRGAGNTIYF. As DNA, the CDR3 is TGTGCCAGCAGCTCGCTAAAGGACAGGGGAGCTGGAAACACCATATATTTT.

This clonotype was seen a handful of times. The chain recombines TRBV24-1 with TRBJ2-3, with TRBD2 matching 12 bases. Per the germline V gene, CDR1 is KGHDR and CDR2 is SFDVKD. V trimming: 5 bases; J trimming: 12 bases; junction bases outside the gene matches: 20. This CDR3 has 18 residues. The CDR3 DNA sequence: TGTGCCACCAGTGGCAGAGGGCTAGCGGGAGGGAGCACCCGGGCTCAGTATTTT. This sequence encodes CATSGRGLAGGSTRAQYF.

This clonotype was counted at least ten times. J is TRBJ2-7 and V is TRBV2; weak D call: TRBD2 (7 bases). The germline V and J ends were trimmed by 2 bases and 1 base, with 12 bases remaining between them. Germline values: CDR1 SNHLY, CDR2 FYNNEI. This CDR3 is 15 amino acids long. CDR3 DNA sequence: TGTGCCAGCAGTGAAAGTGCGGGGGCATCCTACGAGCAGTACTTC. Protein: CASSESAGASYEQYF.

The chain joins TRBV6-2 or TRBV6-3 to TRBJ2-2; TRBD1 might be the D (7 bases). CDR1 MNHEY and CDR2 SVGEGT come from the germline V gene. The CDR3 covers 14 residues. The V end was cut by 10 bases, the J end by 4 bases, with 16 bases between. Here the CDR3 DNA reads TGTGCCACCAAGAACAGGGGACTCACCGGGGAGCTGTTTTTT. Amino acid sequence: CATKNRGLTGELFF.

This clonotype was seen ten or more times. The V call is TRBV10-1, the J call TRBJ2-3; possibly TRBD1 for D (6 bases). Trimming left V 6 bases short and J 0 bases short, with 13 bases between. This CDR3 contains 15 residues. Germline CDR1 is WNHNN and CDR2 is SYGVQD (reference sequence). The CDR3 spells CASSRGITSTDTQYF. DNA of the CDR3: TGCGCCAGCAGCAGGGGAATAACTAGCACAGATACGCAGTATTTT.

This clonotype was detected only a few times. This chain joins TRBV6-1 and TRBJ2-3; D is tentatively TRBD1 or TRBD2 (5 bases each). Germline CDR1 and CDR2: MNHNS and SASEGT. Trimming shortened V by 0 bases and J by 3 bases, and 13 bases separated the two germline ends. This CDR3 region has 16 residues. Written as DNA, the CDR3 is TGTGCCAGCAGTGAAGCTGGGGGTCTGGGTACAGATACGCAGTATTTT. The encoded protein is CASSEAGGLGTDTQYF.

The table lists this clonotype with many counts. The chain uses TRBV12-3 or TRBV12-4 and TRBJ2-6, with D perhaps TRBD2 (6 bases). The CDR3 has 17 residues. Trimming stripped 5 bases from V and 2 bases from J, with 16 bases between. CDR3 sequence reads: CASSPAFGGPGANVLTF. CDR3 bases: TGTGCCAGCAGTCCGGCATTTGGAGGGCCTGGGGCCAACGTCCTGACTTTC.

This clonotype occurred many times. The chain employs TRBV27 and TRBJ2-7; D gene uncertain. This CDR3 comprises 14 residues. CDR1 and CDR2 from the germline V gene are MNHEY and SMNVEV (reference sequence). The V end lost 2 bases, the J end lost 3 bases, and 11 bases lay between the germline ends. This CDR3 is CASSLNPQNYEQYF. CDR3 nucleotides: TGTGCCAGCAGTTTAAACCCACAGAACTACGAGCAGTACTTC.

This clonotype showed up many times. This rearrangement joins TRBV7-2 to TRBJ2-5; 8 positions match TRBD1. The CDR3 is 15 amino acids. Germline V CDR1 and CDR2: SGHTA, FQGNSA. The V segment lost 5 bases and the J segment 5 bases; nucleotides outside the gene matches: 10. The chain's CDR3 is CASSKNRGYGETQYF. The CDR3 DNA follows: TGTGCCAGCAGCAAAAACAGGGGGTACGGTGAGACCCAGTACTTC.

As to this clonotype: This may stem from a read error, because a much larger clone lies one nucleotide away. J is TRBJ2-1 and V is TRBV2, with 7 bases that match TRBD1. V was clipped by 7 bases and J by 10 bases; unmatched bases: 10. This CDR3 contains 13 residues. Germline lookup yields CDR1 SNHLY and CDR2 FYNNEI. The CDR3 region is CASKGTETYEQFF. Written as DNA, the CDR3 is TGTGCCAGCAAGGGGACAGAAACCTACGAGCAGTTCTTC.

V usage is TRBV5-1 and J usage is TRBJ2-7, with D maybe TRBD1 (6 bases). CDR1 is SGHRS, CDR2 YFSETQ, per germline. This CDR3 spans 14 amino acids. Trimming took off 4 bases at V and 6 bases at J, with 17 bases between the two ends. CDR3 sequence (DNA): TGCGCCAGCAGCCCTGGGAACAGGGATGGCGAGCAGTACTTC. Translation gives CASSPGNRDGEQYF. The variable domain in full, with the rest retrieved from reference TRBV5-1 and TRBJ2-7, is KAGVTQTPRYLIKTRGQQVTLSCSPISGHRSVSWYQQTPGQGLQFLFEYFSETQRNKGNFPGRFSGRQFSNSRSEMNVSTLELGDSALYLCASSPGNRDGEQYFGPGTRLTVT.

This clonotype has ten or more counts. The genes are TRBV18 and TRBJ2-7; 14 bases are a match to TRBD2. The germline gives CDR1 KGHSH, CDR2 LQKENI. The CDR3 consists of 16 residues. The V segment lost 2 bases and the J segment 2 bases; nucleotides outside the gene matches: 2. CDR3 region: CASSPGLAGGTYEQYF. As DNA, the CDR3 is TGTGCCAGCTCACCAGGACTAGCGGGAGGAACCTACGAGCAGTACTTC.

This clonotype has more than one count but fewer than ten. V is TRBV7-3 and J is TRBJ2-1; D remains ambiguous. The CDR3 runs 15 residues. CDR1 is SGHTA and CDR2 is FQGTGA in the germline V gene. The ends were cut back, 1 base at V and 6 bases at J, with 13 bases in the middle. Here the CDR3 reads CASSLSGPKTNEQFF. For the CDR3, the DNA is TGTGCCAGCAGCTTAAGCGGTCCCAAGACCAATGAGCAGTTCTTC. The whole variable domain, remainder taken from reference TRBV7-3 and TRBJ2-1, is GAGVSQTPSNKVTEKGKYVELRCDPISGHTALYWYRQSLGQGPEFLIYFQGTGAADDSGLPNDRFFAVRPEGSVSTLKIQRTERGDSAVYLCASSLSGPKTNEQFFGPGTRLTVL.

Turning to this clonotype: A much larger clone differs by one base, so this may be a read error. CDR3 residues: CASSMTGGNQPQHF. The CDR3, as DNA: TGTGCCAGCAGCATGACAGGGGGCAATCAGCCCCAGCATTTT. The chain joins TRBV9 to TRBJ1-5; 8 bases agree with TRBD1. Germline CDR1 SGDLS, CDR2 YYNGEE. V lost 4 bases and J lost 2; bases outside the gene matches: 2. This CDR3 has 14 residues.

The chain combines TRBV7-3 with TRBJ2-7, with D possibly matching TRBD1 (7 bases). Germline V lookup: CDR1 SGHTA, CDR2 FQGTGA. This CDR3 is 14 amino acids long. Trimming removed 3 bases at V and 5 bases at J, with 14 bases between. CDR3 loop: CASSFPDREDEQYF. DNA of the CDR3: TGTGCCAGCAGCTTCCCAGACAGGGAGGACGAGCAGTACTTC.

This chain connects TRBV6-2 or TRBV6-3 to TRBJ2-5; D perhaps matches TRBD2 (6 bases). The CDR3 extends over 13 amino acids. In germline, CDR1 is MNHEY, CDR2 SVGEGT. V was clipped by 7 bases and J by 5 bases, with 14 bases between them. The CDR3 spells CASKFSGVETQYF. The CDR3 DNA follows: TGTGCCAGCAAATTCTCGGGAGTGGAGACCCAGTACTTC.

This clonotype has a handful of counts. The rearrangement uses TRBV18 and TRBJ2-7; 11 bases line up with TRBD1. J lost 6 bases, V lost 3 bases, and 4 bases had no gene match. The length of the CDR3 is 14 residues. Germline lookup yields CDR1 KGHSH and CDR2 LQKENI. CDR3 nucleotide sequence: TGTGCCAGCTCACCCGGACAGGGGGCCGCCGAGCAGTACTTC. Protein sequence: CASSPGQGAAEQYF.

For this clonotype: Only one base separates this from a far larger clonotype, so it likely reflects a read error. The chain carries TRBV7-9 and TRBJ2-1; 9 bases are a match to TRBD2. Trimming removed 1 base from V and 10 bases from J; junction bases left unmatched: 8. Germline V gene lookup returns CDR1 SEHNR and CDR2 FQNEAQ (reference sequence). The CDR3 sequence is 15 residues long. Here the CDR3 reads CASSLGTSVTYEQFF. CDR3 in DNA: TGTGCCAGCAGCTTAGGGACTAGCGTCACCTACGAGCAGTTCTTC.

Details on this clonotype: It may be a read error: a sequence one base away is much more abundant. The conserved phenylalanine or tryptophan normally closing the CDR3 is absent here, so this likely arose from a read error. The gene calls are TRBV6-1 and TRBJ2-2; D is perhaps TRBD1 or TRBD2 (5 bases each). The CDR3 is made up of 13 amino acids. The V end was cut by 6 bases, the J end by 8 bases, with 13 bases between. Germline V gene data show CDR1 as MNHNS and CDR2 as SASEGT. The CDR3 nucleotides read TGTGCCAGCAGGAGTGGGGGAAGAGGGGAGCTGTTTTGT. It encodes CASRSGGRGELFC.

This chain uses TRBV6-1 with TRBJ1-1, with unresolved D. V was shortened by 6 bases and J by 5 bases, with 16 bases between the two germline ends. From germline, CDR1 is MNHNS and CDR2 SASEGT. The CDR3 length is 14 residues. The CDR3 loop is CASSLGRSGTEAFF. In DNA form, the CDR3 reads TGTGCCAGCAGCCTGGGCCGGTCGGGAACTGAAGCTTTCTTT.

This clonotype turned up a few times. The chain links TRBV5-4 to TRBJ2-3, with 11 nucleotides matching TRBD2. The germline CDR1 and CDR2 sequences are SGHNT and YYREEE (reference sequence). With 4 bases clipped from V and 2 bases from J, the junction kept 6 bases outside the gene matches. CDR3 length: 16 residues. CDR3 amino acids: CASSQTSGRHTDTQYF. For the CDR3, the DNA is TGTGCCAGCAGCCAAACTAGCGGGAGACACACAGATACGCAGTATTTT.

This clonotype was seen only a few times. The V and J genes are TRBV27 and TRBJ2-3; D tentatively reads TRBD1 or TRBD2 (5 bases each). Germline assignment: CDR1 MNHEY and CDR2 SMNVEV (reference sequence). The CDR3 spans 20 residues. Trimming took 4 bases from V and 4 from J, leaving 30 bases between them. The chain's CDR3 is CASSSLMRAAAKRQSDTQYF. In DNA form, the CDR3 reads TGTGCCAGCAGTTCCCTCATGAGGGCAGCTGCAAAGAGACAGTCAGATACGCAGTATTTT.

This clonotype was found many times. This chain links TRBV2 with TRBJ2-5, with D perhaps matching TRBD1 (6 bases). Germline V gene lookup returns CDR1 SNHLY and CDR2 FYNNEI. Trimming took 5 bases from V and 1 from J, leaving 14 bases between them. The CDR3 runs 15 residues. Here the CDR3 DNA reads TGTGCCAGCAGTAACGATAAAGGGGGCCAAGAGACCCAGTACTTC. It yields the protein CASSNDKGGQETQYF.

The chain is built from TRBV6-5 and TRBJ1-1; D gene ambiguous. The CDR3 contains 14 residues. V was trimmed by 0 bases and J by 3 bases, leaving 8 bases between them. CDR1 MNHEY and CDR2 SVGAGI come from the germline V gene. DNA of the CDR3: TGTGCCAGCAGTTACTCGGAGAGGGACACTGAAGCTTTCTTT. Translated, it gives CASSYSERDTEAFF.

V is TRBV24-1 and J is TRBJ2-1, with TRBD2 as a possible D gene (6 bases). V dropped 8 bases and J dropped 4 bases, with 11 bases sitting between them. The CDR3 is made up of 13 amino acids. The germline V gene has CDR1 KGHDR and CDR2 SFDVKD. CDR3 nucleotides: TGTGCCACCATGGGACTTGCTTACAATGAGCAGTTCTTC. Translation: CATMGLAYNEQFF.

This clonotype was seen repeatedly, ten times or more. V is TRBV15 and J is TRBJ2-7; 10 nucleotides agree with TRBD2. This CDR3 region has 15 residues. The germline gives CDR1 LNHNV, CDR2 YYDKDF (reference sequence). V was clipped by 2 bases and J by 5 bases; unmatched bases: 6. The CDR3 spells CATSRTPLAGDEQYF. The CDR3 nucleotides read TGTGCCACCAGCAGAACGCCGCTAGCGGGAGACGAGCAGTACTTC.